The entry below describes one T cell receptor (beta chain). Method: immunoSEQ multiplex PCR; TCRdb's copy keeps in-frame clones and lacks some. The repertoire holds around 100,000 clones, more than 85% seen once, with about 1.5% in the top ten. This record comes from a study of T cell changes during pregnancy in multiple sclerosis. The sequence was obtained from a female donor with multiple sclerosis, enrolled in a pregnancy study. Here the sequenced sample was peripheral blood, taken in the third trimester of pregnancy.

CDR3 sequence reads: CASSWDRVTGANVLTF. The CDR3 DNA sequence: TGTGCCAGTAGTTGGGACAGGGTAACTGGGGCCAACGTCCTGACTTTC. The V gene is TRBV19, the J gene TRBJ2-6; TRBD1 matches 9 bases. Germline V gives CDR1 LNHDA, CDR2 SQIVND (reference sequence). Germline trimming cut 5 bases from V and 2 bases from J; bases unmatched to any gene: 4. CDR3 length: 16 residues.